The source of this T cell receptor beta chain is a study of blood T cell repertoires in COVID-19. Across the whole study: Sites across the United States, Italy and Spain contributed samples from acute and convalescent COVID-19. Nucleic acid was either cDNA or gDNA, and it came from T cells, B-cell-depleted T cells, or PBMCs.

Per the authors' pipeline: Reference gene primers were amplified, and this amplification served to estimate nucleated cell counts. This table comes from immunoSEQ multiplex PCR, and its TCRdb copy is limited to in-frame clones, with some not included. V, J and clone size derive from that table, while D and trimming were established from the DNA sequence. The sample has 650,000 to 800,000 clones; around 90% are singletons. Germline lookup yields CDR1 SNHLY and CDR2 FYNNEI. The V end was cut by 3 bases, the J end by 8 bases, with 10 bases between. The CDR3 length is 12 residues. The chain combines TRBV2 with TRBJ1-1; no clear D gene. This clonotype originated in a woman in her late teens or twenties with acute or convalescent COVID-19. Sequencing used peripheral blood. This CDR3 is CASSDSGREAFF. The DNA for the CDR3 is TGTGCCAGCAGTGATTCTGGCAGGGAAGCTTTCTTT.